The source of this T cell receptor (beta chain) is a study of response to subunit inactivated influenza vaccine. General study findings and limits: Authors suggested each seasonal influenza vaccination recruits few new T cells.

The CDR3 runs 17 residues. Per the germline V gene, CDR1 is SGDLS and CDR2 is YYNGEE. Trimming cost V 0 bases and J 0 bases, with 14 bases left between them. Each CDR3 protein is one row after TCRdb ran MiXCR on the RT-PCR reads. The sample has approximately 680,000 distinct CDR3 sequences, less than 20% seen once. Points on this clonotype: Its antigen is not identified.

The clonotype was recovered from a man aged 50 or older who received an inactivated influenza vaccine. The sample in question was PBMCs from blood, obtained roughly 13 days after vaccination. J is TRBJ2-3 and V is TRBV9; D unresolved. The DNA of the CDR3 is TGTGCCAGCAGCGTAGTGTCCCCACATCCTAGCACAGATACGCAGTATTTT. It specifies CASSVVSPHPSTDTQYF.